This TCR beta chain was found in a study of shared clonotypes between healthy human individuals. The study's findings and limits: Approximately 5.4% of naive CD4 clonotypes were common to a few donors.

V was pared by 1 base and J by 3 bases, with 5 bases of the junction left unmatched. The CDR3 runs to 15 residues. Germline lookup yields CDR1 SEHNR and CDR2 FQNEAQ (reference sequence). On sorted subsets, replicate PCRs used 150 to 250 ng DNA, or some 27,000 T cell genomes. Only in-frame clones appear in the TCRdb table, and some are missing; sequencing was by immunoSEQ multiplex PCR. The data show about 1.1 million clones, roughly 74% seen once. To note about this clone: Its matching antigen is unknown.

The rearrangement uses TRBV7-9 and TRBJ1-2; TRBD1 aligns across 7 bases. Input material: memory CD4+ T cells from PBMCs. Subset noted: CD45RA-negative fraction. The sequence was obtained from a man aged 18 to 29 in good health. Some clones in this sample may be carry-over from other donors' samples. CDR3 nucleotides: TGTGCCAGCAGCTTAGATCTTGGACAGGACTATGGCTACACCTTC. Translating it yields CASSLDLGQDYGYTF.